Listed below are T cell receptor beta chains from one sample, sequenced in a study of blood T cell repertoires in COVID-19. This table comes from immunoSEQ multiplex PCR, and its TCRdb copy is limited to in-frame clones, with some not included. Of about 150,000 clones detected, over 70% appear once; the ten largest clones hold roughly 2.9%. The source material was peripheral blood. The receptors shown here come from a woman aged 60 to 75 with acute or convalescent COVID-19. Each CDR3 is given with its conserved first and last residue. Each record gives: V gene, J gene, clone size, D gene, CDR3 protein, CDR3 DNA. A D gene is named only where the DNA matches it firmly. Only some rows state a clone size, as once, few, many or a class for expanded clones.

TRBV7-6,TRBJ1-1,.,.,CASSSTGKARNTEAFF,TGTGCCAGCAGCTCCACAGGGAAGGCGAGGAACACTGAAGCTTTCTTT
TRBV6-4,TRBJ2-1,once,.,CASSGRPGLSYNEQFF,TGTGCCAGCAGTGGCCGACCAGGGCTCTCCTACAATGAGCAGTTCTTC
TRBV5-5,TRBJ1-3,few,.,CASSLAMTPAGNTIYF,TGTGCCAGCAGCTTGGCCATGACACCGGCTGGAAACACCATATATTTT
TRBV3-1/TRBV3-2,TRBJ2-5,.,TRBD2,CATHRTSGAPQYF,TGTGCCACCCACAGGACTAGCGGGGCGCCCCAGTACTTC
TRBV5-8,TRBJ2-2,.,TRBD2,CASSFRVGGEHPNTGELFF,TGTGCCAGCAGCTTTCGAGTCGGGGGGGAACATCCGAACACCGGGGAGCTGTTTTTT
TRBV7-2,TRBJ1-6,.,.,CASSLAGGGNSPLHF,TGTGCCAGCAGCTTAGCCGGGGGGGGGAATTCACCCCTCCACTTT
TRBV27,TRBJ1-2,.,TRBD1,CASSGQGNYGYTF,TGTGCCAGCAGCGGACAGGGAAACTATGGCTACACCTTC
TRBV9,TRBJ2-3,.,.,CASSPWEDTQYF,TGTGCCAGCAGCCCTTGGGAGGATACGCAGTATTTT
TRBV5-6,TRBJ1-2,few,.,CASSFKLLGAQNYGYTF,TGTGCCAGCAGCTTTAAACTCTTGGGGGCCCAGAACTATGGCTACACCTTC
TRBV18,TRBJ1-2,.,.,CASSPSISSDYGYTF,TGTGCCAGCTCACCGTCCATCTCCTCCGACTACGGCTACACCTTC
TRBV5-3,TRBJ1-3,.,.,CARSLAQGAGNTIYF,TGTGCCAGAAGCTTGGCCCAAGGAGCTGGAAACACCATATATTTT
TRBV11-3,TRBJ2-1,.,.,CASSSRANNEQFF,TGTGCCAGCAGCTCCCGCGCGAACAATGAGCAGTTCTTC
TRBV27,TRBJ1-1,.,.,CASSARTSNTEAFF,TGTGCCAGCAGTGCAAGGACTTCGAACACTGAAGCTTTCTTT
TRBV5-1,TRBJ1-1,.,TRBD1,CASSLVGQGAPGGPEAFF,TGCGCCAGCAGCTTGGTAGGTCAGGGGGCCCCAGGAGGGCCTGAAGCTTTCTTT
TRBV7-2,TRBJ2-6,.,.,CASSPSGANVLTF,TGTGCCAGCAGTCCTTCTGGGGCCAACGTCCTGACTTTC
TRBV10-2,TRBJ2-7,.,TRBD1,CASSGGGGLYEQYF,TGCGCCAGCAGTGGAGGGGGCGGGTTGTACGAGCAGTACTTC
TRBV3-1/TRBV3-2,TRBJ1-3,few,.,CASSRYEASSGNTIYF,TGTGCCAGCAGCCGGTATGAGGCCTCCTCTGGAAACACCATATATTTT
TRBV6-2/TRBV6-3,TRBJ1-1,.,TRBD1,CASSPDRGSEAFF,TGTGCCAGCAGTCCGGACAGGGGTTCTGAAGCTTTCTTT
TRBV13,TRBJ2-7,few,TRBD1,CASSYRDSGAYEQYF,TGTGCCAGCAGCTATCGGGACAGTGGAGCCTACGAGCAGTACTTC
TRBV6-4,TRBJ1-2,once,TRBD1,CASSAGTGGQYGYTF,TGTGCCAGCAGTGCGGGGACAGGGGGCCAGTATGGCTACACCTTC
TRBV7-2,TRBJ2-7,.,.,CASSPRGAGYEQYF,TGTGCCAGCAGCCCCCGGGGGGCCGGCTACGAGCAGTACTTC
TRBV3-1/TRBV3-2,TRBJ1-2,.,TRBD1,CASSRRTGAVVYGYTF,TGTGCCAGCAGCCGCCGGACAGGTGCAGTCGTCTATGGCTACACCTTC